The 26 T cell receptor beta chains presented below share a single source sample, sequenced in a study of cytomegalovirus exposure and HLA in healthy donors. Primers included in the PCR were 60 Vbeta and 13 Jbeta primers. Measured with immunoSEQ multiplex PCR; TCRdb has only the in-frame clones, and not every one. Counted here are 90,000 to 110,000 clones, more than 80% occurring once; the ten biggest clones make up 5% to 6.5%. Material: PBMCs. The receptors come from a man between 18 and 29 years old in good health and CMV-seronegative.

The rearrangement uses TRBV7-6 and TRBJ2-2; the match to TRBD2 covers 16 bases. The CDR3 spans 19 residues. V shed 0 bases, J shed 4 bases, and the junction held 5 bases outside the gene matches. Germline CDR1 and CDR2: SGHVS and FNYEAQ. The CDR3 sequence is CASSLALGLAGGVTGELFF. CDR3 in DNA: TGTGCCAGCAGCTTAGCCCTGGGACTAGCGGGAGGGGTCACCGGGGAGCTGTTTTTT.

DNA of the CDR3: TGTGCCACCTCTGGGGGCAAAGAGACCCAGTACTTC. Protein product: CATSGGKETQYF. The rearrangement links TRBV10-3 to TRBJ2-5, with D possibly TRBD1 on 6 matching bases. Per germline, CDR1 ENHRY and CDR2 SYGVKD. The CDR3 spans 12 residues. The V and J ends lost 10 bases and 3 bases respectively, with 12 bases between them.

This clone was observed a few times. V usage is TRBV6-5 and J usage is TRBJ1-5; 9 bases are a match to TRBD1. The CDR3 is 13 amino acids. Germline CDR1 is MNHEY and CDR2 is SVGAGI. V shed 5 bases, J shed 7 bases, and the junction held 3 bases outside the gene matches. In DNA form, the CDR3 reads TGTGCCAGCAGTAGACAGGGGGGACAGCCCCAGCATTTT. It specifies CASSRQGGQPQHF.

This clone was seen just once. The chain carries TRBV19 and TRBJ1-1, with 8 bases identical to TRBD1. V lost 9 bases, J lost 4 bases, and 16 bases stayed unmatched. CDR1 is LNHDA and CDR2 is SQIVND in the germline V gene (reference sequence). The CDR3 runs to 16 residues. CDR3 in amino acids: CASNAILDRGSTEAFF. In DNA, the CDR3 is TGTGCCAGCAACGCGATCTTAGACAGGGGAAGCACTGAAGCTTTCTTT.

CDR3 protein: CASSKARDRAPYEQYF. CDR3 nucleotides: TGTGCCAGCAGCAAAGCTCGGGACAGGGCTCCCTACGAGCAGTACTTC. The chain carries TRBV21-1 and TRBJ2-7; the table's D call, TRBD1, has no DNA check behind it. TRBV21-1 is tagged as a pseudogene. There are 16 residues in the CDR3.

V and J are TRBV28 and TRBJ2-3; D remains unclear. Trimming shortened V by 5 bases and J by 6 bases, and 9 bases separated the two germline ends. The CDR3 length is 12 residues. CDR1 MDHEN and CDR2 SYDVKM come from the germline V gene. CDR3 sequence reads: CASSQQSDTQYF. The CDR3, as DNA: TGTGCCAGCAGTCAACAGTCTGATACGCAGTATTTT. Full variable domain (outside the CDR3, taken from reference TRBV28 and TRBJ2-3): DVKVTQSSRYLVKRTGEKVFLECVQDMDHENMFWYRQDPGLGLRLIYFSYDVKMKEKGDIPEGYSVSREKKERFSLILESASTNQTSMYLCASSQQSDTQYFGPGTRLTVL.

In this sample, this clone turned up once. J is TRBJ2-1 and V is TRBV9; the match to TRBD2 covers 7 bases. Germline lookup yields CDR1 SGDLS and CDR2 YYNGEE. Trimming cost V 0 bases and J 4 bases; bases outside gene matches: 7. The CDR3 consists of 16 residues. Here the CDR3 reads CASSVDSGVPYNEQFF. CDR3 bases: TGTGCCAGCAGCGTAGACAGCGGGGTCCCATACAATGAGCAGTTCTTC.

V and J are TRBV28 and TRBJ2-1; 7 bases fit TRBD2. After removal of 10 bases from V and 4 bases from J, the junction contained 10 bases not matched to a gene. The length of the CDR3 is 14 residues. From germline, CDR1 is MDHEN and CDR2 SYDVKM. Here the CDR3 reads CATESGIKYNEQFF. In DNA, the CDR3 is TGTGCCACCGAGAGCGGGATCAAATACAATGAGCAGTTCTTC.

The J gene is TRBJ2-4, the V gene TRBV28; the D is unclear. V lost 3 bases and J lost 9, with 21 bases in between. Germline V lookup: CDR1 MDHEN, CDR2 SYDVKM. The CDR3 consists of 16 residues. The CDR3 coding sequence is TGTGCCAGCAGTTTTTCGTCGCGGCCCCACGAGCGCATTCAGTACTTC. This encodes CASSFSSRPHERIQYF.

There are a few counts of this clone. The rearrangement joins TRBV5-5 to TRBJ2-3, with TRBD2 matching over 11 bases. Germline V gene lookup returns CDR1 SGHKS and CDR2 YYEKEE (reference sequence). This CDR3 is built from 17 residues. With 4 bases clipped from V and 1 base from J, the junction kept 8 bases outside the gene matches. The CDR3 nucleotides are TGTGCCAGCAGCGTATCCCAACTAGCGGGAGGCACAGATACGCAGTATTTT. As protein: CASSVSQLAGGTDTQYF.

The chain joins TRBV15 to TRBJ2-3; 10 bases are shared with TRBD2. The J segment lost 5 bases and the V segment lost 3 bases, leaving 11 bases of the junction unmatched. The CDR3 length is 17 residues. Germline values: CDR1 LNHNV, CDR2 YYDKDF (reference sequence). The CDR3 nucleotides read TGTGCCACCAGCAGTTTAGCGGGAGGTATCATGGGAGATACGCAGTATTTT. Translating gives CATSSLAGGIMGDTQYF. The whole variable domain, remainder taken from reference TRBV15 and TRBJ2-3, is DAMVIQNPRYQVTQFGKPVTLSCSQTLNHNVMYWYQQKSSQAPKLLFHYYDKDFNNEADTPDNFQSRRPNTSFCFLDIRSPGLGDTAMYLCATSSLAGGIMGDTQYFGPGTRLTVL.

This rearrangement joins TRBV6-1 to TRBJ1-2, with 8 bases fitting TRBD1. There are 14 residues in the CDR3. In germline, CDR1 is MNHNS, CDR2 SASEGT. The V segment lost 4 bases and the J segment 8 bases; nucleotides outside the gene matches: 9. CDR3 DNA: TGTGCCAGCAGTGTTCTAGGACAGGGCGGCGGCTACACCTTC. It is translated as CASSVLGQGGGYTF.

V gene TRBV7-9 combines with J gene TRBJ2-5; TRBD2 aligns across 7 bases. V trimming: 8 bases; J trimming: 1 base; junction bases outside the gene matches: 19. This CDR3 is built from 18 residues. Germline assignment: CDR1 SEHNR and CDR2 FQNEAQ (reference sequence). CDR3 bases: TGTGCCAGCTCCCGGTGGGCTAGCGGATTCGACCCCCAAGAGACCCAGTACTTC. Protein product: CASSRWASGFDPQETQYF.

CDR3 sequence (DNA): TGTGCCAGCAGCTTAGTAGGGAGGGCTCGGGATACGCAGTATTTT. As protein: CASSLVGRARDTQYF. The chain couples TRBV7-2 to TRBJ2-3; 7 nucleotides align to TRBD2. Looked up from germline, CDR1 is SGHTA and CDR2 is FQGNSA. This CDR3 spans 15 amino acids. Germline trimming cut 1 base from V and 6 bases from J; bases unmatched to any gene: 7.

V gene TRBV4-3 combines with J gene TRBJ2-1; a weak D match, TRBD1 (6 bases). The length of the CDR3 is 15 residues. Germline CDR1 reads LGHNA; CDR2 reads YSLEER. V was cut by 5 bases and J by 0 bases, with 11 bases left in between. Written as DNA, the CDR3 is TGCGCCAGCAGCGTGACAGGCCGCTCCTACAATGAGCAGTTCTTC. This gives the protein CASSVTGRSYNEQFF.

V is TRBV4-3 and J is TRBJ2-7; 8 bases agree with TRBD2. This CDR3 has 17 amino acids. The V gene end was trimmed by 1 base and the J gene end by 2 bases; junction bases not matched to a gene: 10. Germline lookup yields CDR1 LGHNA and CDR2 YSLEER. For the CDR3, the DNA is TGCGCCAGCAGCCAAGGAACTAGCGGTGATATTACCTACGAGCAGTACTTC. Translated, it gives CASSQGTSGDITYEQYF.

CDR3 sequence reads: CASSPLTGGGLETQYF. The CDR3 region has the DNA TGTGCCAGCAGCCCTTTGACAGGGGGAGGGCTCGAGACCCAGTACTTC. The chain carries TRBV7-2 and TRBJ2-5; 9 bases map to TRBD1. The CDR3 contains 16 residues. The germline V gene has CDR1 SGHTA and CDR2 FQGNSA. The V segment lost 5 bases and the J segment 5 bases; nucleotides outside the gene matches: 12. Supplemented by reference TRBV7-2 and TRBJ2-5, the full variable domain reads GAGVSQSPSNKVTEKGKDVELRCDPISGHTALYWYRQSLGQGLEFLIYFQGNSAPDKSGLPSDRFSAERTGGSVSTLTIQRTQQEDSAVYLCASSPLTGGGLETQYFGPGTRLLVL.

This clone has more than one count but fewer than ten. The rearrangement uses TRBV6-5 and TRBJ2-2; TRBD2 might be the D (5 bases). CDR1 and CDR2 (germline): MNHEY, SVGAGI. The CDR3 is 14 amino acids. Trimming removed 6 bases from V and 7 bases from J, with 15 bases in between. The CDR3 bases are TGTGCCAGCAGCCTACGGACTGTACGCGGGGAGCTGTTTTTT. Translated, it gives CASSLRTVRGELFF.

The CDR3 here is CASSILGNGYTF. In DNA form, the CDR3 reads TGTGCCAGTAGTATACTCGGGAATGGCTACACCTTC. The rearrangement joins TRBV19 to TRBJ1-2; unclear D gene. V shed 2 bases and J shed 6 bases, with 7 bases lying between them. The germline V gene encodes CDR1 LNHDA and CDR2 SQIVND (reference sequence). The CDR3 length is 12 residues.

The chain carries TRBV19 and TRBJ2-7; 8 bases are a match to TRBD2. Germline trimming cut 1 base from V and 6 bases from J; bases unmatched to any gene: 11. Germline CDR1 and CDR2: LNHDA and SQIVND (reference sequence). The length of the CDR3 is 16 residues. The DNA for the CDR3 is TGTGCCAGTAGTATAGCAAAAAGCGGGGGTTCCGTCGAGCAGTACTTC. It specifies CASSIAKSGGSVEQYF.

J is TRBJ2-3 and V is TRBV19; 12 positions agree with TRBD2. Germline CDR1 LNHDA, CDR2 SQIVND (reference sequence). The CDR3 has 15 residues. With 5 bases clipped from V and 4 bases from J, the junction kept 4 bases outside the gene matches. CDR3 protein: CASSVGLAGPDTQYF. The CDR3 bases are TGTGCCAGTAGTGTCGGACTAGCGGGACCAGATACGCAGTATTTT.

This clone was counted between two and nine times. The CDR3 reads CASSIQHSTNEKLFF. In nucleotides, the CDR3 is TGTGCCAGTAGTATCCAACATTCAACTAATGAAAAACTGTTTTTT. The J gene is TRBJ1-4, the V gene TRBV19; the D is unclear. The V end was cut by 3 bases, the J end by 0 bases, with 8 bases between. Germline lookup yields CDR1 LNHDA and CDR2 SQIVND (reference sequence). This CDR3 has 15 amino acids.

The chain joins TRBV7-2 to TRBJ2-2; D gene ambiguous. The ends were cut back, 0 bases at V and 6 bases at J, with 14 bases in the middle. From germline, CDR1 is SGHTA and CDR2 FQGNSA. CDR3 size: 16 residues. The CDR3 region is CASSLAPSLVPGELFF. The CDR3 region has the DNA TGTGCCAGCAGCTTAGCGCCCAGCCTAGTACCCGGGGAGCTGTTTTTT.

The sample holds one count of this clone. The chain links TRBV11-2 to TRBJ2-1; 7 bases fit TRBD1. Germline CDR1 is SGHAT and CDR2 is FQNNGV. V was pared by 5 bases and J by 9 bases, with 13 bases of the junction left unmatched. CDR3 size: 15 residues. In DNA, the CDR3 is TGTGCCAGCAGCCCACATCCCACAGGGGTTGGTGAGCAGTTCTTC. This gives the protein CASSPHPTGVGEQFF.

Here the CDR3 DNA reads TGTGCCAGCAGCTTTTTCCAGGGTGAAGGTGAAGCTTTCTTT. This gives the protein CASSFFQGEGEAFF. This chain joins TRBV11-2 and TRBJ1-1; a weak D match, TRBD1 (5 bases). The CDR3 contains 14 residues. Trimming cost V 3 bases and J 7 bases, with 15 bases left between them. Germline V gene sequence: CDR1 SGHAT, CDR2 FQNNGV. The variable domain in full, completed from reference TRBV11-2 and TRBJ1-1, reads EAGVAQSPRYKIIEKRQSVAFWCNPISGHATLYWYQQILGQGPKLLIQFQNNGVVDDSQLPKDRFSAERLKGVDSTLKIQPAKLEDSAVYLCASSFFQGEGEAFFGQGTRLTVV.

The V call is TRBV4-3, the J call TRBJ1-1; D call uncertain. The CDR3 is made up of 15 amino acids. The V and J ends lost 2 bases and 4 bases respectively, with 14 bases between them. Germline V lookup: CDR1 LGHNA, CDR2 YSLEER. The chain's CDR3 is CASSQSSYGITEAFF. The CDR3 nucleotides read TGCGCCAGCAGCCAATCTTCCTACGGGATCACTGAAGCTTTCTTT.